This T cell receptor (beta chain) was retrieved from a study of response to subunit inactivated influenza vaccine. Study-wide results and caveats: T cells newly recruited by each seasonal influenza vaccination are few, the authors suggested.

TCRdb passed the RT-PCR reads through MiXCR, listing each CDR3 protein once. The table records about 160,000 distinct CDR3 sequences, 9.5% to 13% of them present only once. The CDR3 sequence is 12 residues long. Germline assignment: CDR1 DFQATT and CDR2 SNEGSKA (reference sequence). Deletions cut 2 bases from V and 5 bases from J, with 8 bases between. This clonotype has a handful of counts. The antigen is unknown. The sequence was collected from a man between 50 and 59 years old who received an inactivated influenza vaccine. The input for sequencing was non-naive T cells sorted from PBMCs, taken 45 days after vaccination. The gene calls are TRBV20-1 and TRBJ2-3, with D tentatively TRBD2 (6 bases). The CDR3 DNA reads TGCAGTGCTAGAAACGGGGGAGATACGCAGTATTTT. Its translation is CSARNGGDTQYF.